The T cell receptor (beta chain) described here comes from a study of blood T cell repertoires in COVID-19. Background on the study: Some COVID-19 samples were acute and others convalescent; all came from the United States, Italy and Spain. Sample material is recorded as cDNA or gDNA derived from T cells, B-cell-depleted T cells, or PBMCs.

The table came from immunoSEQ multiplex PCR; TCRdb's copy has only in-frame clones and leaves some out. The sample holds fewer than 150,000 clones, about 86% seen once. The CDR3 spans 17 residues. With 7 bases removed from V and 0 bases from J, the gap between germline ends came to 19 bases. Germline values: CDR1 SEHNR, CDR2 FQNEAQ (reference sequence). The clonotype originates from a woman in her thirties or forties with acute or convalescent COVID-19. The chain couples TRBV7-9 to TRBJ1-3; D may be TRBD1 (6 bases). The sequencing input was peripheral blood. The CDR3: CASTPGGGPSSGNTIYF. CDR3 DNA sequence: TGTGCCAGCACCCCCGGGGGGGGCCCGAGCTCTGGAAACACCATATATTTT.